The clone carrying this TCR beta chain appeared once. These data originate in a study of blood T cell repertoires in COVID-19. Turning to the study itself: Researchers got acute and convalescent COVID-19 samples from the United States, Italy and Spain.

V gave up 1 base and J gave up 5 bases; unmatched junction bases: 5. The germline V gene has CDR1 SGHRS and CDR2 YFSETQ. This CDR3 has 14 residues. Methods used by the authors: Amplified reference gene primers provided the basis for estimating nucleated cell counts. TCRdb's copy holds only in-frame clones and misses some; the assay was immunoSEQ multiplex PCR. V and J calls plus clone size are reproduced from that table; the DNA served to infer D and trimming. Counted here are some 300,000 clones, approximately 86% occurring once; the ten biggest clones make up 0.75% to 1%. This receptor was taken from a woman under 40 who had recovered from COVID-19. V is TRBV5-1 and J is TRBJ1-1; TRBD1 aligns across 7 bases. Input material: PBMCs or T cells enriched from blood (not recorded which). The CDR3 region is CASSLTGARTEAFF. CDR3 in DNA: TGCGCCAGCAGCTTGACAGGGGCGCGGACTGAAGCTTTCTTT.